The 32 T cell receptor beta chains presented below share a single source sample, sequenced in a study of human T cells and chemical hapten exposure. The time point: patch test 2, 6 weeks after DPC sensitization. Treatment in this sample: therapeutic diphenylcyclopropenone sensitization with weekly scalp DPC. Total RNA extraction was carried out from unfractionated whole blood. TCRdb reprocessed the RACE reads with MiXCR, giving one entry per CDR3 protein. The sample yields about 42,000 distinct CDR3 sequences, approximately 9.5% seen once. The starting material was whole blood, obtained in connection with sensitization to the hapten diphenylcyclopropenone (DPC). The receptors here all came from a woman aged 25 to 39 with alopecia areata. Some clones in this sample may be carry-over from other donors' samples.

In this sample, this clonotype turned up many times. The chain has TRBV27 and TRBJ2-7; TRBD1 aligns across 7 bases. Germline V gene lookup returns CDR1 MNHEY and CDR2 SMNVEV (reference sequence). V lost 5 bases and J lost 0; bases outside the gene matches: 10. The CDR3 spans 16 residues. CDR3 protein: CASSPEGQRISYEQYF. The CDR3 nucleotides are TGTGCCAGCAGTCCCGAGGGACAGCGTATCTCCTACGAGCAGTACTTC.

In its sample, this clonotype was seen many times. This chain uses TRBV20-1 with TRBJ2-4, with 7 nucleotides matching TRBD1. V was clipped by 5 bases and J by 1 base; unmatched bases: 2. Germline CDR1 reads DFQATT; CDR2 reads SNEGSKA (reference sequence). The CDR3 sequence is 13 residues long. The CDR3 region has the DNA TGCAGTGCTTTACAGGGGGCCAAAAACATTCAGTACTTC. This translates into CSALQGAKNIQYF.

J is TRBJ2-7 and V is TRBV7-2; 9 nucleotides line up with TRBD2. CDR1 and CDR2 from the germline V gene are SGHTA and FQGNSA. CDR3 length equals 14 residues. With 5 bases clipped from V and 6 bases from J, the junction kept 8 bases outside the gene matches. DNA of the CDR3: TGTGCCAGCAGCCTCCCGGGACTAGCCTTCGAGCAGTACTTC. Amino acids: CASSLPGLAFEQYF.

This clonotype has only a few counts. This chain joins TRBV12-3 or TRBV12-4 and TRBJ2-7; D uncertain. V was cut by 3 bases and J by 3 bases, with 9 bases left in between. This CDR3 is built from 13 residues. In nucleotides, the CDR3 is TGTGCCAGCAGTTTGGGCAGCCTCTACGAGCAGTACTTC. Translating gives CASSLGSLYEQYF.

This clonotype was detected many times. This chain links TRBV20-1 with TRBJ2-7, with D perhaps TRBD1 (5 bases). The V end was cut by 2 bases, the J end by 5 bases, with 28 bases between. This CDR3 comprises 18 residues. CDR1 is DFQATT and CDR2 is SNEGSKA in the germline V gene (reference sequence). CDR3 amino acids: CSARPSLIPTTDLDEQYF. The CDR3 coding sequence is TGCAGTGCTAGACCATCCCTCATTCCCACGACAGACCTCGACGAGCAGTACTTC.

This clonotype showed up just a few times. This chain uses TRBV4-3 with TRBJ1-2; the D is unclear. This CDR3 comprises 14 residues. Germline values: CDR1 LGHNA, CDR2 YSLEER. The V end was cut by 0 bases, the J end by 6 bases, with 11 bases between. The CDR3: CASSQDLNGNGYTF. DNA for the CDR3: TGCGCCAGCAGCCAAGATTTAAACGGGAATGGCTACACCTTC.

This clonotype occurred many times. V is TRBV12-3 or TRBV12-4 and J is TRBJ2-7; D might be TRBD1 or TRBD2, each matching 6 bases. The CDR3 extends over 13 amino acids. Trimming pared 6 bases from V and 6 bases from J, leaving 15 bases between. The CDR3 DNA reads TGTGCCAGCAGACCCTCGGGGGCTCTCGAGCAGTACTTC. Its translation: CASRPSGALEQYF.

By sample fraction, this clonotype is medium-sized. The CDR3 is CASSLLGETQYF. Here the CDR3 DNA reads TGTGCCAGCAGCTTATTAGGAGAGACCCAGTACTTC. This chain links TRBV11-2 with TRBJ2-5; no definite D call. Looked up from germline, CDR1 is SGHAT and CDR2 is FQNNGV. The CDR3 has 12 residues. V dropped 2 bases and J dropped 4 bases, with 5 bases sitting between them.

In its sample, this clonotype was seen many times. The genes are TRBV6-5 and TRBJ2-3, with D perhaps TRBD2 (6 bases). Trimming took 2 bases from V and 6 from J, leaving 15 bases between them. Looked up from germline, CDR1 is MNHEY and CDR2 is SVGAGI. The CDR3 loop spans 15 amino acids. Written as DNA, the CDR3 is TGTGCCAGCAGTTACGAGCTAGCGAGAGTCGATACGCAGTATTTT. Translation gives CASSYELARVDTQYF.

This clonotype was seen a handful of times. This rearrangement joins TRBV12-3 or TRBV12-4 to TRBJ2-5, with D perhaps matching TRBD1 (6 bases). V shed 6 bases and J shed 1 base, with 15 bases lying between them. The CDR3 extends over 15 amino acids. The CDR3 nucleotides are TGTGCCAGCAGCCAAGGACAGATCCTCCAAGAGACCCAGTACTTC. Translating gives CASSQGQILQETQYF.

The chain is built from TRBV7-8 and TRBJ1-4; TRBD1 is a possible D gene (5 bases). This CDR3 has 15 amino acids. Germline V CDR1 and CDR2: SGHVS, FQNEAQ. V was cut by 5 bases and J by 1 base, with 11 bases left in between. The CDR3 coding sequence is TGTGCCAGCAGCCCCTGGGGGGGAACTAATGAAAAACTGTTTTTT. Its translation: CASSPWGGTNEKLFF.

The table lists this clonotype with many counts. For the CDR3, the DNA is TGTGCCAGCAGTGGGAGGGACAGGCGTAACTATGGCTACACCTTC. Encoded protein: CASSGRDRRNYGYTF. The rearrangement joins TRBV2 to TRBJ1-2; 8 bases align to TRBD1. This CDR3 spans 15 amino acids. The junction had 5 bases not matched to a gene; V was cut back by 4 bases and J by 1 base. Germline V gene lookup returns CDR1 SNHLY and CDR2 FYNNEI.

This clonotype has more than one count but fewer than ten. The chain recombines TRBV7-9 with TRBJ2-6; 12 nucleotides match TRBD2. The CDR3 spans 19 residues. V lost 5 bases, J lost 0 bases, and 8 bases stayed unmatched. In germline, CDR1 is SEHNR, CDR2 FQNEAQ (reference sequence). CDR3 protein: CASSRSGLAGRSGANVLTF. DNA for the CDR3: TGTGCCAGCAGCCGGTCGGGACTAGCGGGTCGCTCTGGGGCCAACGTCCTGACTTTC.

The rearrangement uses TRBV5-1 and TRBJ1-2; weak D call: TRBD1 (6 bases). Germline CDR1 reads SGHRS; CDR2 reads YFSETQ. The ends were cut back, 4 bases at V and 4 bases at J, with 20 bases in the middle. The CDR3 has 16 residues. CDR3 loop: CASSLNGNRDTYGYTF. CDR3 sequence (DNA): TGCGCCAGCAGCCTAAACGGAAACCGGGACACCTATGGCTACACCTTC.

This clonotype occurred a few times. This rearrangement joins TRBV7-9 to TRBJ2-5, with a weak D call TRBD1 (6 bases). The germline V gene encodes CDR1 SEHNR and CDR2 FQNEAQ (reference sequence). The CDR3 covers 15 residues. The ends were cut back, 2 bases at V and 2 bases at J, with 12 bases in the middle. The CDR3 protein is CASSLSGVGQETQYF. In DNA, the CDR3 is TGTGCCAGCAGCTTATCAGGGGTAGGACAAGAGACCCAGTACTTC.

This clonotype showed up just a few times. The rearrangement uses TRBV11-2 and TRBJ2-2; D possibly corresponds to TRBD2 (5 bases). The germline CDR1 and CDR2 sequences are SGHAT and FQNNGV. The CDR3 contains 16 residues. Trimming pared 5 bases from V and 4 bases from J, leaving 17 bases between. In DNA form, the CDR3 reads TGTGCCAGCAGCCCCCGGCCGGGGAGTAGCACCGGGGAGCTGTTTTTT. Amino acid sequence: CASSPRPGSSTGELFF.

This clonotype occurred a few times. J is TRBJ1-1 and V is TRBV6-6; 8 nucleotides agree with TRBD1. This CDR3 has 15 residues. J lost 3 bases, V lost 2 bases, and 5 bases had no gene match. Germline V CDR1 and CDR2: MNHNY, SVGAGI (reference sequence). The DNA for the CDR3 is TGTGCCAGCAGTTACGGACAGGGAGGGGACACTGAAGCTTTCTTT. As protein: CASSYGQGGDTEAFF.

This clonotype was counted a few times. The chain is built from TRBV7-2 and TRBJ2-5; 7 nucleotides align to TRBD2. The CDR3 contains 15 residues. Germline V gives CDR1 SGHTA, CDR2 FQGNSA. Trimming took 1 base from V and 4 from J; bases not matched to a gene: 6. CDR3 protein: CASSLGAGVLETQYF. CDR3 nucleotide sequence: TGTGCCAGCAGCTTAGGGGCGGGGGTACTAGAGACCCAGTACTTC.

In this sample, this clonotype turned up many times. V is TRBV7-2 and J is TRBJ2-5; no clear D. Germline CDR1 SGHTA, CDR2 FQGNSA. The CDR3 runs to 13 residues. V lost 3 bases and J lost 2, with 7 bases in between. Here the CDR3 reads CASSLSPQETQYF. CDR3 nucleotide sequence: TGTGCCAGCAGCTTGAGCCCTCAAGAGACCCAGTACTTC.

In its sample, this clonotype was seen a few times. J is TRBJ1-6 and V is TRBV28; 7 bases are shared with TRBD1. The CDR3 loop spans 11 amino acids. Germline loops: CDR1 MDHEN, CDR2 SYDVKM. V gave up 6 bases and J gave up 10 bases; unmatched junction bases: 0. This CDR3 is CASRGGSPLHF. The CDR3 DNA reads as TGTGCCAGCAGAGGGGGCTCACCCCTCCACTTT.

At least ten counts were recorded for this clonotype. The CDR3 spells CASSVYPGDQPQHF. CDR3 DNA: TGTGCCAGCAGCGTTTATCCAGGGGATCAGCCCCAGCATTTT. The chain carries TRBV9 and TRBJ1-5; a possible D gene is TRBD1 (6 bases). V was pared by 2 bases and J by 5 bases, with 11 bases between. The germline CDR1 and CDR2 sequences are SGDLS and YYNGEE. This CDR3 has 14 amino acids.

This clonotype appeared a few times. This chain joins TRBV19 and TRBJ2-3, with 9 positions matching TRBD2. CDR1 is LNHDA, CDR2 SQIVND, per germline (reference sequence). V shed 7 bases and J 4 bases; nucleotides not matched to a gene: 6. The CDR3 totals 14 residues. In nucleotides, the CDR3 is TGTGCCAGTACTAGCGGGGCTGGGGCAGATACGCAGTATTTT. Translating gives CASTSGAGADTQYF.

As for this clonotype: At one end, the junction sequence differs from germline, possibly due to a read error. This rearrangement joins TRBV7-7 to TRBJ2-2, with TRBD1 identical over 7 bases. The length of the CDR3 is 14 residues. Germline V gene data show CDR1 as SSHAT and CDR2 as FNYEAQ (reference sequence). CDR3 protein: CASSRDRNTGELFF. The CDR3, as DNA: TGTGCTAGCAGCCGGGACAGGAACACCGGGGAGCTGTTTTTT.

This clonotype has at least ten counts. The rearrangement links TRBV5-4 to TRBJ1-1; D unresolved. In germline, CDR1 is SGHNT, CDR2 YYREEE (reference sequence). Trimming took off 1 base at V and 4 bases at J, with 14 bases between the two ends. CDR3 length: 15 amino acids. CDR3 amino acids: CASSLREGPSTEAFF. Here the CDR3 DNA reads TGTGCCAGCAGCTTGAGGGAGGGTCCGTCCACTGAAGCTTTCTTT.

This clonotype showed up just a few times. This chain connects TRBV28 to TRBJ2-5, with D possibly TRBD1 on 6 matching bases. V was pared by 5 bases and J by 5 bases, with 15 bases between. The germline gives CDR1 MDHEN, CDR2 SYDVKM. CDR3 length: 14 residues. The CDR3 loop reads CASSRTRGSETQYF. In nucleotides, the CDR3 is TGTGCCAGCAGTCGAACCAGGGGATCCGAGACCCAGTACTTC.

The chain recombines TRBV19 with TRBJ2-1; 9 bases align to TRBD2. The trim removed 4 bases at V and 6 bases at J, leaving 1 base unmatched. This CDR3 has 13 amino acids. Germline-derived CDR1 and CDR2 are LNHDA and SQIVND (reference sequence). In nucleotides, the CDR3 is TGTGCCAGTAGTACGACTAGCGGCAATGAGCAGTTCTTC. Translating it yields CASSTTSGNEQFF.

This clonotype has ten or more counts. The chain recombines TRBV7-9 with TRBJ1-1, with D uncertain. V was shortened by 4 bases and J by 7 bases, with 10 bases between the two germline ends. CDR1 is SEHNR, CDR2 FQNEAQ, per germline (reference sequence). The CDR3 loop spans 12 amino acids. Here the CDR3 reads CASSSLHHEAFF. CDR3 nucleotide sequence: TGTGCCAGCAGCTCCTTACATCATGAAGCTTTCTTT.

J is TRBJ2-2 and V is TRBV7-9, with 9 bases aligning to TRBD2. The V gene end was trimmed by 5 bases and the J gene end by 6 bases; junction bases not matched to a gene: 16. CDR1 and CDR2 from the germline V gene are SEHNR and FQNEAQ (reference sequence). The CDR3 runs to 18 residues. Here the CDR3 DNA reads TGTGCCAGCAGCCCTGGGATAGCGGGGGCCCCCGGACCCGGGGAGCTGTTTTTT. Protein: CASSPGIAGAPGPGELFF.

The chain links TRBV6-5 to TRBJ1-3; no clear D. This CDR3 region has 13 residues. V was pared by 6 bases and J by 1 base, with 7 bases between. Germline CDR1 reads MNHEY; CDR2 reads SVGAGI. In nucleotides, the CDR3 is TGTGCCAGCAGGCTGACTTCTGGAAACACCATATATTTT. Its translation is CASRLTSGNTIYF.

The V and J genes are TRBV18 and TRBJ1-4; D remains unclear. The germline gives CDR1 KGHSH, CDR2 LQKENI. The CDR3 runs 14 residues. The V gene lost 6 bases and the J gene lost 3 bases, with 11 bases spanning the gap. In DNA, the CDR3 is TGTGCCAGCTCCCCCCGCGGTCCTAATGAAAAACTGTTTTTT. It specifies CASSPRGPNEKLFF.

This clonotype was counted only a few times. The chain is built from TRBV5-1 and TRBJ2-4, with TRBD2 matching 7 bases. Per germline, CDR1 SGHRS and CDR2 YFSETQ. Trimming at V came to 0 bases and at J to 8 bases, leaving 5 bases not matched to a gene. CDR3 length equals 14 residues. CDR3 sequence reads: CASSLERGADIQYF. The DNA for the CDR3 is TGCGCCAGCAGCTTGGAGCGGGGAGCGGACATTCAGTACTTC.

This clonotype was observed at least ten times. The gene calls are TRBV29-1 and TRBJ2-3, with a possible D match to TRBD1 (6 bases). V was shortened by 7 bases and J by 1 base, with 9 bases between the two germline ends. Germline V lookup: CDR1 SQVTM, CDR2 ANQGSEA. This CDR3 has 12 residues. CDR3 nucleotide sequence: TGCAGCGCCTGGACAGGCACAGATACGCAGTATTTT. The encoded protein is CSAWTGTDTQYF.